These 10 T cell receptor beta chains share one sample of origin, sequenced in a study of cytomegalovirus exposure and HLA in healthy donors. PCR amplification relied on 60 Vbeta primers (plus 13 Jbeta primers). Sequencing used immunoSEQ multiplex PCR; TCRdb keeps in-frame clones, though not all of them. The sample shows roughly 110,000 clones, just under 75% of them seen only once. Sequenced material: PBMCs. The source is a human donor in good health.

The V and J genes are TRBV27 and TRBJ2-7, with D uncertain. Germline CDR1 is MNHEY and CDR2 is SMNVEV (reference sequence). Trimming removed 3 bases at V and 3 bases at J, with 9 bases between. The CDR3 is made up of 13 amino acids. This CDR3 reads CASSLGQVYEQYF. The CDR3 DNA reads TGTGCCAGCAGTTTGGGTCAGGTCTACGAGCAGTACTTC.

The V call is TRBV4-3, the J call TRBJ1-6; no definite D call. The CDR3 spans 15 residues. Germline V gives CDR1 LGHNA, CDR2 YSLEER. V lost 0 bases and J 8 bases, leaving 11 bases between the germline ends. The CDR3 here is CASSQEWGGDSPLHF. CDR3 sequence (DNA): TGCGCCAGCAGCCAAGAGTGGGGAGGAGATTCACCCCTCCACTTT.

The chain employs TRBV5-8 and TRBJ2-5, with D perhaps matching TRBD1 (6 bases). This CDR3 has 13 amino acids. Between the trimmed V and J ends, which lost 0 bases and 5 bases, there was a span of 8 bases. In germline, CDR1 is SGHTS, CDR2 YDEGEE. CDR3 nucleotide sequence: TGTGCCAGCAGCTTGGACAGGGTTGAGACCCAGTACTTC. Translation: CASSLDRVETQYF.

This rearrangement joins TRBV5-4 to TRBJ2-5; perhaps TRBD1 as D (5 bases). Trimming left V 0 bases short and J 1 base short, with 7 bases between. From germline, CDR1 is SGHNT and CDR2 YYREEE (reference sequence). CDR3 length equals 14 residues. CDR3 residues: CASSLVTVQETQYF. The CDR3 region has the DNA TGTGCCAGCAGCTTGGTGACAGTCCAAGAGACCCAGTACTTC. Full variable domain (missing parts from reference TRBV5-4 and TRBJ2-5): ETGVTQSPTHLIKTRGQQVTLRCSSQSGHNTVSWYQQALGQGPQFIFQYYREEENGRGNFPPRFSGLQFPNYSSELNVNALELDDSALYLCASSLVTVQETQYFGPGTRLLVL.

The chain joins TRBV9 to TRBJ1-1, with 7 bases aligning to TRBD1. Germline loops: CDR1 SGDLS, CDR2 YYNGEE. V lost 2 bases, J lost 4 bases, and 11 bases stayed unmatched. The CDR3 has 16 amino acids. The CDR3 region is CASSVGVGRGATEAFF. CDR3 sequence (DNA): TGTGCCAGCAGCGTGGGGGTGGGCAGGGGGGCCACTGAAGCTTTCTTT.

This clone was observed a handful of times. The chain has TRBV6-6 and TRBJ2-3; tentatively, D is TRBD2 (6 bases). V was clipped by 2 bases and J by 2 bases, with 8 bases between them. The CDR3 is 14 residues long. Germline loops: CDR1 MNHNY, CDR2 SVGAGI (reference sequence). The CDR3 region is CASSYGLLTDTQYF. The CDR3, as DNA: TGTGCCAGCAGTTACGGACTACTCACAGATACGCAGTATTTT.

This chain connects TRBV7-6 to TRBJ2-7; 13 bases line up with TRBD2. Germline loops: CDR1 SGHVS, CDR2 FNYEAQ. V shed 5 bases and J 3 bases; nucleotides not matched to a gene: 4. This CDR3 has 15 residues. Written as DNA, the CDR3 is TGTGCCAGCAGCGACCGGACTAGCGGGGGCTACGAGCAGTACTTC. Translation: CASSDRTSGGYEQYF. The full variable domain, in which reference TRBV7-6 and TRBJ2-7 provide the parts outside the CDR3, is GAGVSQSPRYKVTKRGQDVALRCDPISGHVSLYWYRQALGQGPEFLTYFNYEAQQDKSGLPNDRFSAERPEGSISTLTIQRTEQRDSAMYRCASSDRTSGGYEQYFGPGTRLTVT.

The V gene is TRBV7-6, the J gene TRBJ2-1, with D possibly being TRBD2 (6 bases). Germline V gene data show CDR1 as SGHVS and CDR2 as FNYEAQ. The CDR3 consists of 15 residues. V shed 5 bases and J shed 6 bases, with 17 bases lying between them. CDR3 sequence reads: CASSVSRREGNEQFF. DNA of the CDR3: TGTGCCAGCAGCGTAAGTAGGAGGGAAGGCAATGAGCAGTTCTTC.

The chain employs TRBV9 and TRBJ2-1; possibly TRBD1 for D (6 bases). The CDR3 extends over 14 amino acids. Per germline, CDR1 SGDLS and CDR2 YYNGEE. The V and J ends lost 0 bases and 6 bases respectively, with 10 bases between them. The CDR3 DNA is TGTGCCAGCAGCGTAGCGGTAGGGGGCAATGAGCAGTTCTTC. Its protein product is CASSVAVGGNEQFF.

The chain carries TRBV19 and TRBJ2-3; D unclear. CDR3 length: 13 amino acids. Looked up from germline, CDR1 is LNHDA and CDR2 is SQIVND (reference sequence). Trimming shortened V by 9 bases and J by 1 base, and 11 bases separated the two germline ends. CDR3 DNA: TGTGCCAGCCAACGAGTAGGCACAGATACGCAGTATTTT. Amino acid sequence: CASQRVGTDTQYF.